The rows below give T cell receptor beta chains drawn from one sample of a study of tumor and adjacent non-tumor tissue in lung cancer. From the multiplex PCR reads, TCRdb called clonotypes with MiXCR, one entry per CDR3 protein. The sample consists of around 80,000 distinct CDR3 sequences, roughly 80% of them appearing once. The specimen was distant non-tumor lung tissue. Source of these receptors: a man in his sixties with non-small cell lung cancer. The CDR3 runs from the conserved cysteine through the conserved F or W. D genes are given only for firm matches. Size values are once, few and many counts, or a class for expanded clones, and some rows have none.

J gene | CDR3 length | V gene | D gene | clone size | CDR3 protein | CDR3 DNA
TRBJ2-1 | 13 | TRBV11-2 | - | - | CASSLGRYDEQFF | TGTGCCAGCAGCTTAGGACGCTACGATGAGCAGTTCTTC
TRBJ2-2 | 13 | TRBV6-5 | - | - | CVGKGRVPGELFF | TGTGTCGGCAAAGGCAGGGTGCCCGGGGAGCTGTTTTTT
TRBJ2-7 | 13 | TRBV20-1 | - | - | CSASGQSLYEQYF | TGCAGTGCTAGCGGTCAGTCACTCTACGAGCAGTACTTC
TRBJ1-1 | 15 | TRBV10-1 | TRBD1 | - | CAISASTGRNTEAFF | TGCGCCATCAGTGCGTCGACAGGGAGGAACACTGAAGCTTTCTTT
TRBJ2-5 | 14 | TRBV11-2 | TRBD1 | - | CTSSSGQALEIQYF | TGTACCAGCAGCTCCGGACAGGCTCTGGAGATCCAGTACTTC
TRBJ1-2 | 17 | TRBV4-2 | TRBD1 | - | CASSEGVVRQGGYVYTF | TGTGCCAGCAGCGAAGGAGTTGTGCGACAGGGCGGTTATGTCTACACCTTC
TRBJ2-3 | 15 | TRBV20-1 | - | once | CSAREHRRLGQPQYF | TGCAGTGCTAGAGAACACAGGAGGCTGGGTCAGCCCCAGTATTTT
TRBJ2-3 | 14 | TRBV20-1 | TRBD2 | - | CNASNIRGADTQYF | TGCAATGCCTCGAACATCCGGGGGGCAGATACGCAGTATTTT
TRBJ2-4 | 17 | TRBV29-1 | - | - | CRVRGGSVLDGKNIRYF | TGCAGGGTGAGGGGGGGCTCGGTGTTGGATGGCAAAAACATTCGGTACTTC
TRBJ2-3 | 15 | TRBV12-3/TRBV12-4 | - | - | CACSSPPAVWVTQYF | TGTGCCTGCTCCTCCCCTCCAGCGGTTTGGGTTACGCAGTATTTT
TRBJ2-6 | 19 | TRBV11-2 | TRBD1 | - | CASSLVPKDRPTGANVLIF | TGTGCTAGCAGCTTAGTTCCAAAGGACAGGCCCACTGGGGCCAACGTCCTGATTTTC
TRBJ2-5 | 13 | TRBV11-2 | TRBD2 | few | CASSLEASGRLYF | TGTGCCAGCAGCTTAGAGGCTAGCGGGCGATTGTACTTC
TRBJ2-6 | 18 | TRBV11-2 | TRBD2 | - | CTSSPPSGGATGANVLTF | TGTACCAGCAGTCCACCTAGCGGGGGAGCCACTGGGGCCAACGTCCTGACGTTC
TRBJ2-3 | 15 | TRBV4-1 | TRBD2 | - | CDSSRQLAGTDTQYF | TGCGACAGCAGCCGTCAACTAGCGGGGACAGATACGCAGTATTTC
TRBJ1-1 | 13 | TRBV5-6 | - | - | CASGWLQGSGAFF | TGTGCCAGCGGCTGGCTTCAGGGCAGTGGAGCTTTCTTT
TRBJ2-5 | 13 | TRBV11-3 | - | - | CASSSGQQEAQYF | TGTGCCAGCAGTTCGGGACAACAAGAGGCCCAGTACTTC
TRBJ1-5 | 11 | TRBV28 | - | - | CASSSTRPQHF | TGTGCCAGCAGTTCCACGAGGCCCCAGCATTTT
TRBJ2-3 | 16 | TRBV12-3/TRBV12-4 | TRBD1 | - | CASSSRTGANTDTQYF | TGTGCCAGCAGTTCCAGGACAGGCGCAAACACAGATACGCAGTATTTT
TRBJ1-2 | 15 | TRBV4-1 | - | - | CASSQGLGPYYGYTF | TGCGCCAGCAGCCAAGGCCTGGGACCTTACTATGGCTACACGTTC
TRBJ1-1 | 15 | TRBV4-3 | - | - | CASSQEGLLYTEAFF | TGCGCCAGCAGCCAAGAGGGGTTACTGTACACTGAAGCTTTCTTT
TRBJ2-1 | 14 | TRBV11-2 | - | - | CASSLLVGDDEQFF | TGTGCCAGCAGCTTACTAGTGGGAGACGATGAGCAGTTCTTC
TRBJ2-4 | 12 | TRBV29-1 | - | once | CSAVADQNIQYF | TGCAGTGCCGTAGCGGACCAAAACATTCAGTACTTC
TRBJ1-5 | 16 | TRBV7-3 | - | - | CASSLIRDGHNQPQHF | TGTGCCAGCAGCTTAATACGGGACGGCCATAATCAGCCCCAGCATTTT
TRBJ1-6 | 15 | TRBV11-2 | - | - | CGSNLGGDNNSPRHF | TGTGGCAGCAACTTAGGAGGGGACAATAATTCACCCCGCCACTTT
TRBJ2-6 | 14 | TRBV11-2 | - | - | CASTPISGASVLTF | TGTGCAAGCACTCCTATATCTGGGGCCAGCGTCCTGACTTTC
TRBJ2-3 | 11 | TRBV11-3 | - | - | CVSSLVDTQYF | TGTGTCAGCAGCTTAGTAGATACACAGTATTTT
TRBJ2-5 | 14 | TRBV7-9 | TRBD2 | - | CASSPTSGVETQYF | TGTGCCAGCAGCCCGACTAGCGGGGTGGAGACCCAGTACTTC
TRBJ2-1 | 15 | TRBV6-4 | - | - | CASSDNLGSYNEQFF | TGTGCCAGCAGTGACAACCTAGGATCGTACAATGAGCAGTTCTTC
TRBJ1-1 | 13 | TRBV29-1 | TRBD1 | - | CSGGGQSNTEAFF | TGCAGCGGGGGGGGACAGTCGAACACTGAAGCTTTCTTT
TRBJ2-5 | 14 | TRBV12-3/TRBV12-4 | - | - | CASSIPDSQETQNF | TGTGCTAGCAGTATCCCAGACAGCCAGGAGACCCAGAACTTC
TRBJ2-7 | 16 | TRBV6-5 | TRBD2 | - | CASSYGGVGENNEQYF | TGTGCCAGCAGTTACGGGGGGGTGGGAGAGAATAACGAGCAGTACTTC
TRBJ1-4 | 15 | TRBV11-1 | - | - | CAASPRREASEKLFF | TGTGCCGCCAGCCCTCGCCGGGAGGCGTCTGAAAAACTGTTTTTT
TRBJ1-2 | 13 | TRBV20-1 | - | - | CSAKTEAYYGYTF | TGCAGTGCTAAGACAGAGGCCTACTATGGCTACACCTTC
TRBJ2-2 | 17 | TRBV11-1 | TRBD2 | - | CACSRTSGGANTGELFF | TGTGCCTGCAGCCGGACCAGCGGGGGGGCTAACACCGGGGAGCTGTTTTTT
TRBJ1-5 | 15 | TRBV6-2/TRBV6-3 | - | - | CVSGPTGQGSQPQHF | TGTGTCAGCGGCCCCACCGGGCAGGGGAGTCAGCCCCAACATTTT
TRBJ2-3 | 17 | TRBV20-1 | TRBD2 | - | CSARVPSGWGSTDTQNF | TGCAGTGCTAGAGTCCCTAGCGGGTGGGGCAGCACAGATACGCAGAATTTT
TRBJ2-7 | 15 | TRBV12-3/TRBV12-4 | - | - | CASSLAHGRTYEQYF | TGCGCCAGCAGTTTAGCACATGGGCGGACCTACGAGCAGTATTTC
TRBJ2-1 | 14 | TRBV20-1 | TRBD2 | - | CTARVREGQGEQFF | TGCACTGCTAGAGTTCGGGAGGGGCAGGGTGAGCAGTTCTTC
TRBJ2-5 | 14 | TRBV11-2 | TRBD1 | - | CASSSGQVQDTHCF | TGTGCCAGCAGCTCTGGACAGGTCCAAGATACCCATTGCTTC
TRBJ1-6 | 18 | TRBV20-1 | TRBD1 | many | CSARAGGYSSSYNSPLHF | TGCAGTGCTAGAGCAGGGGGCTACTCTAGCTCCTATAATTCACCCCTCCACTTT
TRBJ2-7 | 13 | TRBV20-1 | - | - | CSVIGMAIGDQYF | TGCAGTGTTATAGGGATGGCTATAGGCGATCAGTACTTC
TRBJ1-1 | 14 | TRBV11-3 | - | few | CASSSHGRQTETFF | TGTGCTAGCAGCTCGCACGGGCGGCAGACTGAAACTTTCTTT
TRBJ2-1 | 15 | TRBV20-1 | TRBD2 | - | CSVDSAGGPWNEQSF | TGCAGTGTCGACTCAGCGGGGGGGCCGTGGAATGAGCAGTCCTTC
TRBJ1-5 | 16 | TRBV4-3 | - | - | CASSQEAGGGQQPHHF | TGCGCCAGCAGCCAAGAGGCGGGCGGGGGGCAGCAGCCCCACCATTTT
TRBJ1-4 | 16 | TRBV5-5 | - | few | CASSWGLRRTNEKLFF | TGTGCCAGCAGCTGGGGCCTCCGACGGACTAATGAAAAACTGTTTTTT
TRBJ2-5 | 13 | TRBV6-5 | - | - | CASSYVKSGTQYF | TGTGCCAGCAGTTACGTGAAGTCAGGGACCCAGTACTTC